This entry concerns a single T cell receptor (beta chain). Its antigen is not known. The length of the CDR3 is 15 residues. Trimming took off 0 bases at V and 7 bases at J, with 14 bases between the two ends. Germline V gives CDR1 SGHNT, CDR2 YYREEE (reference sequence). The sample belongs to a study of OX40 agonist ivuxolimab in advanced cancers. Study information: While on treatment, patients had intravenous ivuxolimab at 0.01 to 10 mg/kg every 2 weeks. Study outcomes and limitations: Among the lowest peripheral clonal expansion occurred in 0.1-3.0 mg/kg partial responders.

Method: immunoSEQ multiplex PCR; TCRdb's copy keeps in-frame clones and lacks some. The sample includes 90,000 to 95,000 clones, around 84% of them seen just once. Sequenced material: CD4+ or CD8+ T cells sorted from blood, taken in a trial of the OX40 agonist ivuxolimab. This chain links TRBV5-4 with TRBJ2-4; D is tentatively TRBD1 or TRBD2 (7 bases each). The clonotype was recovered from an adult with an advanced solid tumor such as melanoma, head and neck, liver or kidney cancer. The CDR3, as DNA: TGTGCCAGCAGCTTGGGGGGAGGGGGCGAGAACATTCAGTACTTC. The encoded protein is CASSLGGGGENIQYF.